This TCR beta chain was sequenced in a study of T cell responses to AZD1222 COVID-19 vaccine. Study results and limitations: The study reported that nearly half of spike-specific TCRs target unmutated variant regions. Baseline serostatus was positive in only six or seven AZD1222 recipients.

This CDR3 comprises 14 residues. V was shortened by 9 bases and J by 0 bases, with 12 bases between the two germline ends. Germline loops: CDR1 LNHDA, CDR2 SQIVND (reference sequence). On this clone: Its antigen remains unknown.

The repertoire was sequenced with immunoSEQ multiplex PCR; TCRdb's copy has only in-frame clones and lacks some. Across about 140,000 clones, the top ten clones capture around 2.4% of the sample. Sequenced sample: peripheral blood. This clonotype was sampled from an adult in good health. The gene calls are TRBV19 and TRBJ1-5; D is unclear. The DNA of the CDR3 is TGTGCCAGCGGATTGAGAAATAGCAATCAGCCCCAGCATTTT. As protein: CASGLRNSNQPQHF.